The entry below describes one T cell receptor beta chain. With 5 bases removed from V and 0 bases from J, the gap between germline ends came to 9 bases. The CDR3 has 14 residues. Looked up from germline, CDR1 is SEHNR and CDR2 is FQNEAQ (reference sequence). This specimen belongs to a study of response to subunit inactivated influenza vaccine. TCRdb used MiXCR to reprocess the RT-PCR reads, holding one entry per CDR3 protein. The table has some 150,000 distinct CDR3 sequences, around 12% seen once. These records were also assigned to another study, of T cells expressing NK-cell markers. From that paper: Synthesis of TCR beta cDNA relied on 5'RACE template switching carrying UMIs. Cells sorted as CD3+CD56+NKG2C+, CD3+CD56+NKG2C- and CD3+CD56-NKG2C+ T cells supplied the TCR beta repertoires. Eight donors were sequenced, seven testing HCMV-seropositive and one testing seronegative. The share of CD8+ T cells held by dominant NKG2C+ clonotypes was roughly 1.0-8% in several donors.

J is TRBJ2-3 and V is TRBV7-9, with D hard to call. This TCR was recovered from a man aged 45-60 years who received an inactivated influenza vaccine. The sequencing used CD8+ T cells sorted from PBMCs, collected approximately 12 days after vaccination. CDR3 loop: CASSRVRSTDTQYF. The CDR3 DNA follows: TGTGCCAGCAGCCGGGTGCGGAGCACAGATACGCAGTATTTT.